These 2 T cell receptor beta chains originate from one sample sequenced in a study of early T cells in non-severe SARS-CoV-2 infection. TCRdb recomputed calls from the 5' RACE reads with MiXCR, one row per CDR3 protein. This sample has 85,000 to 120,000 distinct CDR3 sequences, with around 14% found just once. Sequenced: whole blood. The origin of the receptors is an adult who was a healthcare worker with PCR-confirmed SARS-CoV-2 infection or an uninfected control (not recorded which).

The chain has TRBV9 and TRBJ1-2; tentative D call: TRBD1 (5 bases). The CDR3 spans 13 residues. The V end was cut by 0 bases, the J end by 8 bases, with 11 bases between. Germline V gives CDR1 SGDLS, CDR2 YYNGEE. CDR3 nucleotide sequence: TGTGCCAGCAGCGTAGAGAGGGGACGAGGCTACACCTTC. Its protein is CASSVERGRGYTF.

This rearrangement joins TRBV9 to TRBJ2-1; either TRBD1 or TRBD2 may fit D (5 bases each). This CDR3 has 13 amino acids. Trimming stripped 3 bases from V and 9 bases from J, with 13 bases between. CDR1 is SGDLS, CDR2 YYNGEE, per germline. The CDR3 nucleotides read TGTGCCAGCAGCGGTAATTCGGGGACTGAGCAGTTCTTC. Protein sequence: CASSGNSGTEQFF.